The 29 T cell receptor beta chains presented below share a single source sample, sequenced in a study of blood T cell repertoires in COVID-19. Sequencing used immunoSEQ multiplex PCR; TCRdb keeps in-frame clones, though not all of them. This sample has under 250,000 clones, with 80% to 85% found just once. The source material was peripheral blood. Receptors originate from a woman aged 55-69 years with acute or convalescent COVID-19.

DNA of the CDR3: TGTGCAAGTCGCTTACCACCCTTCAGGGGATATCCCCCTGAACCCTTTAGCAATCAGCCCCAGCATTTT. Translating gives CASRLPPFRGYPPEPFSNQPQHF. V is TRBV12-2 and J is TRBJ1-5; the table's TRBD1 call for D was not verified on the DNA. TRBV12-2 is annotated as a pseudogene. There are 23 residues in the CDR3.

The chain couples TRBV6-8 to TRBJ2-7; D perhaps matches TRBD1 (6 bases). V gave up 7 bases and J gave up 2 bases, with 12 bases separating them. In germline, CDR1 is MNHGY, CDR2 SAAAGT. This CDR3 region has 13 residues. CDR3 DNA sequence: TGTGCCAGCACCTTCGGACAGACCTACGAGCAGTACTTC. This codes for CASTFGQTYEQYF.

The chain is built from TRBV6-5 and TRBJ1-1; possibly TRBD1 for D (5 bases). This CDR3 comprises 14 residues. Per the germline V gene, CDR1 is MNHEY and CDR2 is SVGAGI. With 5 bases removed from V and 5 bases from J, the gap between germline ends came to 15 bases. CDR3 in amino acids: CASSTPSGWTEAFF. In nucleotides, the CDR3 is TGTGCCAGCAGTACTCCTTCAGGGTGGACTGAAGCTTTCTTT.

Turning to this clone: At one end, the junction sequence differs from germline, possibly due to a read error. J is TRBJ1-2 and V is TRBV20-1, with D unclear. The CDR3 has 11 residues. Germline CDR1 and CDR2: DFQATT and SNEGSKA (reference sequence). CDR3 residues: CSARRLVFPDF. DNA for the CDR3: TGCAGTGCTAGGCGGTTAGTCTTTCCAGACTTC.

The chain carries TRBV6-6 and TRBJ1-3; 9 nucleotides match TRBD1. This CDR3 has 14 amino acids. The junction had 8 bases not matched to a gene; V was cut back by 5 bases and J by 9 bases. Germline values: CDR1 MNHNY, CDR2 SVGAGI (reference sequence). The CDR3 DNA follows: TGTGCCAGCAGTCCCCTACAGGGGGCGACCACCATATATTTT. This sequence encodes CASSPLQGATTIYF.

The gene calls are TRBV5-4 and TRBJ2-5; the D gene is possibly TRBD2 (6 bases). This CDR3 has 13 amino acids. Germline V gene lookup returns CDR1 SGHNT and CDR2 YYREEE (reference sequence). The V gene lost 3 bases and the J gene lost 3 bases, with 9 bases spanning the gap. The CDR3 here is CASSSGVEETQYF. The CDR3 bases are TGTGCCAGCAGCTCGGGGGTTGAAGAGACCCAGTACTTC.

The V gene is TRBV9, the J gene TRBJ2-3, with 15 bases that match TRBD2. The CDR3 sequence is 18 residues long. Germline values: CDR1 SGDLS, CDR2 YYNGEE. V lost 2 bases and J lost 0; bases outside the gene matches: 4. CDR3 DNA sequence: TGTGCCAGCAGCGTGGGACTAGCGGGGGGCACTAGCACAGATACGCAGTATTTT. Its protein product is CASSVGLAGGTSTDTQYF.

This chain links TRBV3-1 (or the pseudogene TRBV3-2) with TRBJ2-3; 9 nucleotides match TRBD2. The CDR3 consists of 18 residues. The junction had 11 bases not matched to a gene; V was cut back by 3 bases and J by 1 base. The V gene's germline CDR1 is LGHDT and CDR2 YNNKEL (reference sequence). CDR3 protein: CASSQGLAQGKGTDTQYF. The DNA of the CDR3 is TGTGCCAGCAGCCAGGGACTAGCTCAAGGCAAGGGCACAGATACGCAGTATTTT.

CDR3 nucleotides: TGTGCCAGCAGTGACCAACCAGGGGGCCGGAACTATGGCTACACCTTC. Amino acid sequence: CASSDQPGGRNYGYTF. The chain uses TRBV6-4 and TRBJ1-2; the match to TRBD1 covers 8 bases. Germline V lookup: CDR1 MRHNA, CDR2 SNTAGT. J gave up 2 bases and V 2 bases, and 7 bases lay outside the gene matches. This CDR3 spans 16 amino acids.

V gene TRBV6-6 combines with J gene TRBJ1-1; D gene ambiguous. The CDR3 is made up of 12 amino acids. Trimming removed 6 bases from V and 3 bases from J, with 8 bases in between. Looked up from germline, CDR1 is MNHNY and CDR2 is SVGAGI (reference sequence). The CDR3 nucleotides read TGTGCCAGCAGAATCGCGGACACTGAAGCTTTCTTT. This sequence encodes CASRIADTEAFF.

The J gene is TRBJ1-2, the V gene TRBV29-1; 9 bases are shared with TRBD1. V lost 7 bases, J lost 5 bases, and 5 bases stayed unmatched. CDR1 is SQVTM and CDR2 is ANQGSEA in the germline V gene. The CDR3 extends over 12 amino acids. As DNA, the CDR3 is TGCAGCGATTCCGGGACAGGGTATGGCTACACCTTC. This codes for CSDSGTGYGYTF.

V usage is TRBV11-3 and J usage is TRBJ1-2, with D maybe TRBD1 (5 bases). The length of the CDR3 is 13 residues. Germline CDR1 is SGHNT and CDR2 is YENEEA. Between the trimmed V and J ends, which lost 0 bases and 4 bases, there was a span of 6 bases. CDR3 residues: CASSLDRVYGYTF. Written as DNA, the CDR3 is TGTGCCAGCAGCTTAGACAGGGTCTATGGCTACACCTTC. The full variable domain, rest sourced from reference TRBV11-3 and TRBJ1-2, is EAGVVQSPRYKIIEKKQPVAFWCNPISGHNTLYWYLQNLGQGPELLIRYENEEAVDDSQLPKDRFSAERLKGVDSTLKIQPAELGDSAVYLCASSLDRVYGYTFGSGTRLTVV.

This clone was detected many times. V usage is TRBV5-1 and J usage is TRBJ2-7; 7 bases are a match to TRBD1. Germline V gene data show CDR1 as SGHRS and CDR2 as YFSETQ. Trimming at V came to 0 bases and at J to 8 bases, leaving 8 bases not matched to a gene. This CDR3 has 14 residues. The chain's CDR3 is CASSLAPEGGQQYF. In nucleotides, the CDR3 is TGCGCCAGCAGCTTGGCCCCAGAAGGGGGCCAGCAGTACTTC.

The chain joins TRBV7-8 to TRBJ1-2; D is unresolved. Germline V gives CDR1 SGHVS, CDR2 FQNEAQ. The CDR3 consists of 13 residues. V shed 5 bases and J shed 5 bases, with 12 bases lying between them. The CDR3: CASSTRTDYGYTF. The CDR3 bases are TGTGCCAGCAGCACACGGACTGATTATGGCTACACCTTC.

A few counts support this clone. The rearrangement links TRBV6-5 to TRBJ1-3; D remains unclear. The CDR3 extends over 15 amino acids. Germline CDR1 and CDR2: MNHEY and SVGAGI. Trimming stripped 6 bases from V and 4 bases from J, with 16 bases between. The CDR3 region has the DNA TGTGCCAGCAGGCCCGAGGGCGCTGCCGGAAACACCATATATTTT. Amino acid sequence: CASRPEGAAGNTIYF.

The V and J genes are TRBV6-5 and TRBJ1-1; 7 nucleotides match TRBD1. The CDR3 length is 14 residues. Germline V CDR1 and CDR2: MNHEY, SVGAGI. V gave up 5 bases and J gave up 0 bases; unmatched junction bases: 3. The DNA of the CDR3 is TGTGCCAGCAGTACGACAGGGATGAACACTGAAGCTTTCTTT. Amino acids: CASSTTGMNTEAFF.

The chain carries TRBV5-1 and TRBJ2-1; TRBD2 is a possible D gene (6 bases). V lost 3 bases to trimming and J lost 6 bases, with 19 bases between them. The CDR3 length is 16 residues. Per the germline V gene, CDR1 is SGHRS and CDR2 is YFSETQ. The CDR3 DNA reads TGCGCCAGCAGCTGGACCGGGACGGCGGGGTTCAATGAGCAGTTCTTC. Encoded protein: CASSWTGTAGFNEQFF.

The count of this clone is one. This chain joins TRBV3-1 (or the pseudogene TRBV3-2) and TRBJ1-1; D gene ambiguous. The CDR3 runs to 11 residues. Germline V gives CDR1 LGHDT, CDR2 YNNKEL (reference sequence). Trimming shortened V by 5 bases and J by 8 bases, and 9 bases separated the two germline ends. The CDR3 reads CASSSSWEAFF. CDR3 bases: TGTGCCAGCAGCTCGAGTTGGGAAGCTTTCTTT.

This chain joins TRBV2 and TRBJ2-1, with 8 bases identical to TRBD2. The CDR3 contains 15 residues. The V segment lost 8 bases and the J segment 2 bases; nucleotides outside the gene matches: 8. CDR1 is SNHLY and CDR2 is FYNNEI in the germline V gene. The CDR3 is CASRGGGHPYNEQFF. In nucleotides, the CDR3 is TGTGCCAGCCGAGGCGGGGGGCATCCCTACAATGAGCAGTTCTTC. Full variable domain (outside the CDR3, taken from reference TRBV2 and TRBJ2-1): EPEVTQTPSHQVTQMGQEVILRCVPISNHLYFYWYRQILGQKVEFLVSFYNNEISEKSEIFDDQFSVERPDGSNFTLKIRSTKLEDSAMYFCASRGGGHPYNEQFFGPGTRLTVL.

This clone was found a few times. This rearrangement joins TRBV4-2 to TRBJ2-7; D is ambiguous. V was shortened by 2 bases and J by 1 base, with 12 bases between the two germline ends. Per the germline V gene, CDR1 is LGHNA and CDR2 is YNFKEQ. The CDR3 is made up of 15 amino acids. CDR3 in amino acids: CASSQSTTRSYEQYF. In DNA, the CDR3 is TGTGCCAGCAGCCAATCTACGACACGGTCCTACGAGCAGTACTTC.

The chain combines TRBV9 with TRBJ1-1; D ambiguous. The CDR3 contains 13 residues. Trimming cost V 0 bases and J 3 bases, with 6 bases left between them. Germline CDR1 reads SGDLS; CDR2 reads YYNGEE. CDR3 coding DNA: TGTGCCAGCAGCGTAGACTCGGACACTGAAGCTTTCTTT. Amino acids: CASSVDSDTEAFF.

The genes are TRBV11-3 and TRBJ1-3; 9 positions agree with TRBD1. J gave up 9 bases and V 7 bases, and 19 bases lay outside the gene matches. Germline V gives CDR1 SGHNT, CDR2 YENEEA. The CDR3 extends over 17 amino acids. The CDR3 loop reads CASNQPGQGEDPPTIYF. The DNA for the CDR3 is TGTGCCAGCAACCAACCGGGACAGGGCGAGGACCCTCCCACCATATATTTT.

This chain uses TRBV5-1 with TRBJ1-5; perhaps TRBD1 as D (5 bases). Looked up from germline, CDR1 is SGHRS and CDR2 is YFSETQ. Trimming pared 5 bases from V and 0 bases from J, leaving 6 bases between. The CDR3 has 13 residues. The CDR3 here is CASRQDSNQPQHF. In DNA, the CDR3 is TGCGCCAGCAGACAGGATAGCAATCAGCCCCAGCATTTT.

This chain connects TRBV2 to TRBJ2-1; 7 nucleotides line up with TRBD1. The CDR3 is 15 amino acids. V lost 2 bases to trimming and J lost 8 bases; unmatched junction nucleotides: 9. Looked up from germline, CDR1 is SNHLY and CDR2 is FYNNEI. CDR3: CASSELDRHGDEQFF. In DNA, the CDR3 is TGTGCCAGCAGTGAATTGGACAGGCATGGCGATGAGCAGTTCTTC.

CDR3 protein: CASSGGGTNTGELFF. For the CDR3, the DNA is TGTGCCAGCAGCGGCGGGGGGACTAACACCGGGGAGCTGTTTTTT. The chain links TRBV5-4 to TRBJ2-2, with 8 bases that match TRBD2. V was pared by 4 bases and J by 2 bases, with 4 bases of the junction left unmatched. The CDR3 sequence is 15 residues long. Germline V CDR1 and CDR2: SGHNT, YYREEE (reference sequence).

In this sample, this clone turned up once. The J gene is TRBJ2-7, the V gene TRBV7-2; 9 bases map to TRBD2. Germline V gene sequence: CDR1 SGHTA, CDR2 FQGNSA. The CDR3 consists of 15 residues. V was pared by 1 base and J by 5 bases, with 6 bases of the junction left unmatched. The CDR3 here is CASSLEAGGRDEQYF. The CDR3 DNA follows: TGTGCCAGCAGCTTAGAGGCGGGGGGGCGCGACGAGCAGTACTTC. The full variable domain, rest sourced from reference TRBV7-2 and TRBJ2-7, is GAGVSQSPSNKVTEKGKDVELRCDPISGHTALYWYRQSLGQGLEFLIYFQGNSAPDKSGLPSDRFSAERTGGSVSTLTIQRTQQEDSAVYLCASSLEAGGRDEQYFGPGTRLTVT.

J is TRBJ1-4 and V is TRBV11-2; 7 bases are a match to TRBD1. CDR3 length: 14 amino acids. V shed 5 bases, J shed 4 bases, and the junction held 4 bases outside the gene matches. CDR1 is SGHAT, CDR2 FQNNGV, per germline. CDR3 region: CASSRDRLNEKLFF. As DNA, the CDR3 is TGTGCCAGCAGCCGGGACAGACTTAATGAAAAACTGTTTTTT.

This chain connects TRBV4-2 to TRBJ1-2; the D gene is possibly TRBD1 (6 bases). CDR1 is LGHNA and CDR2 is YNFKEQ in the germline V gene. This CDR3 comprises 18 residues. V was trimmed by 1 base and J by 1 base, leaving 19 bases between them. This CDR3 is CASSQGSSVLDSNYGYTF. CDR3 DNA sequence: TGTGCCAGCAGCCAAGGGTCTTCGGTATTGGACAGTAACTATGGCTACACCTTC.

The chain links TRBV12-3 or TRBV12-4 to TRBJ1-2, with D uncertain. The germline V and J ends were trimmed by 5 bases and 7 bases, with 11 bases remaining between them. The CDR3 consists of 12 residues. The CDR3, as DNA: TGTGCCAGCAGTATGAAGACATCTGGCTACACCTTC. This translates into CASSMKTSGYTF.